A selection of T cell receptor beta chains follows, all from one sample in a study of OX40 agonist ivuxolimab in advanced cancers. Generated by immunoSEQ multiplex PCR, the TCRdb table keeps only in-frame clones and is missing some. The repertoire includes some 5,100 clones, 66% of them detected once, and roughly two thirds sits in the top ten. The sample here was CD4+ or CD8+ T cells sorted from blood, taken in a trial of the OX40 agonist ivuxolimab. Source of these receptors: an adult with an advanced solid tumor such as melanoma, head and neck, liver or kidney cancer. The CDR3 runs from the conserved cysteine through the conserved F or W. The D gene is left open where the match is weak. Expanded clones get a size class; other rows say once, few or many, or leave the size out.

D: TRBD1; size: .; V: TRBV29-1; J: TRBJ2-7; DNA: TGCAGCGTGTCCGGGACAGGGGACTACGAGCAGTACTTC; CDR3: CSVSGTGDYEQYF
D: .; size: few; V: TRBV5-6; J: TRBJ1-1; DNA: TGTGCCAGCAGCTTCAAGACCCGCTCGAACACTGAAGCTTTCTTT; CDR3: CASSFKTRSNTEAFF
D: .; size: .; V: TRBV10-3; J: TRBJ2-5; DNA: TGTGCCATCAGTGATGAGGCGGAGACCCAGTACTTC; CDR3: CAISDEAETQYF
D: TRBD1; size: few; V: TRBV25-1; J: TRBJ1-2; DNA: TGTGCCAGCAGAACAGGGGAGGGCTACACCTTC; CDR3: CASRTGEGYTF
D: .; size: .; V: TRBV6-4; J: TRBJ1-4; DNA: TGTGCCAGCAGTGACTCCTTGTGGCAGGAGGCAACTAATGAAAAACTGTTTTTT; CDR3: CASSDSLWQEATNEKLFF
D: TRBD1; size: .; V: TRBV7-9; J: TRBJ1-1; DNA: TGTGCCAGCAGCTTATGGTGGGACAGAGACGGGCAAGCTTTCTTT; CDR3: CASSLWWDRDGQAFF
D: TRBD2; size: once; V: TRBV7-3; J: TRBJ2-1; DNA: TGTGCCAGCAGTCTCGGGACTATCAATGAGCAGTTCTTC; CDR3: CASSLGTINEQFF
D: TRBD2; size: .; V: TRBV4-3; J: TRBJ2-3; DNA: TGCGCCAGCAGGGAGGGGTTAGCGGGGAGCACAGATACGCAGTATTTT; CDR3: CASREGLAGSTDTQYF
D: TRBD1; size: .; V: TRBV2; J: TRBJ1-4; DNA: TGTGCCAGCAGTGATAGGGCAGGGGGATTTAATGAAAAACTGTTTTTT; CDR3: CASSDRAGGFNEKLFF
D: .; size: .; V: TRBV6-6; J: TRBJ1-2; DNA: TGTGCCAGCAGTTACGATTCAGGCGGCCCTGGCTACACCTTC; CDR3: CASSYDSGGPGYTF
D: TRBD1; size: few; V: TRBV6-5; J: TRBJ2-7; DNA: TGTGCCAGCAGCCAATTCAGGGGGCGCACCTACGAGCAGTACTTC; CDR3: CASSQFRGRTYEQYF
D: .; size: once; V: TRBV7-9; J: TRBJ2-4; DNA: TGTGCCAGCAGCTTAGGTCCCCCTGGAGACATTCAGTACTTC; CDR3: CASSLGPPGDIQYF
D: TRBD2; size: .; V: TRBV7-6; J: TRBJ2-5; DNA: TGTGCCAGCAGCCAGGCCGGCGGGGGGGCCCTCCAAGAGACCCAGTACTTC; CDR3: CASSQAGGGALQETQYF
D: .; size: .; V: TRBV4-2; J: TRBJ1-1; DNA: TGTGCCAGCTCCCTCCACGACTTCGGAGGGATGAACACTGAAGCTTTCTTT; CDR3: CASSLHDFGGMNTEAFF
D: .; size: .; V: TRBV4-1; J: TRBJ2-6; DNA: TGCGCCAGCAGCTACTCTGGGGCCAACGTCCTGACTTTC; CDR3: CASSYSGANVLTF
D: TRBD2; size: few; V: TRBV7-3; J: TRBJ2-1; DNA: TGTGCCAGCAGCTTTAGCGGGGGGGCCTCTGAGCAGTTCTTC; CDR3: CASSFSGGASEQFF
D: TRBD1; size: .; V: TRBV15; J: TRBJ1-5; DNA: TGTGCCACCAGCAGGCCTTCCGGGACAGGGGATAGCAATCAGCCCCAGCATTTT; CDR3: CATSRPSGTGDSNQPQHF
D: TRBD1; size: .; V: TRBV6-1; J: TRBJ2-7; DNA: TGTGCCAGCAGTGTGATCCGGGACAGCTACGAGCAGTACTTC; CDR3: CASSVIRDSYEQYF
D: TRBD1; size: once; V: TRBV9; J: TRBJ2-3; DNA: TGTGCCAGCAGCCCGGGACAGGGGTCGAGTACAGATACGCAGTATTTT; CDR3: CASSPGQGSSTDTQYF
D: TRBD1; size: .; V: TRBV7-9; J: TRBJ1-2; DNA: TGTGCCAGCAGCTTATCTGGGACAGGGGGTGGGTATGGCTACACCTTC; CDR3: CASSLSGTGGGYGYTF
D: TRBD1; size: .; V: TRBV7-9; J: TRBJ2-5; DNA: TGTGCCAGCAGCACCGACCCACAGGGGAATAACCAAGAGACCCAGTACTTC; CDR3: CASSTDPQGNNQETQYF
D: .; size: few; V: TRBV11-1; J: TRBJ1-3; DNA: TGTGCCAGCAGCCCCCCGAATCGACAGGTTGGAAACACCATATATTTT; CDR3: CASSPPNRQVGNTIYF
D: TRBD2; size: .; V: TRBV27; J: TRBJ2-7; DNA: TGTGCCAGCAGTTTATTCGGACTAGCGGGGGCCTACGAGCAGTACTTC; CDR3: CASSLFGLAGAYEQYF
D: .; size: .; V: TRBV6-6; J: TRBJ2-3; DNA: TGTGCCAGCAATAGGGGGACCACAGATACGCAGTATTTT; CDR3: CASNRGTTDTQYF
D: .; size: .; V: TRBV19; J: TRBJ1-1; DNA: TGTGCCATTCGGGGGGGCACTGAAGCTTTCTTT; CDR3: CAIRGGTEAFF
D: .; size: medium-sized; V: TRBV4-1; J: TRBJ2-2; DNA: TGCGCCAGCAGCCAAACCGGTGGGGAGCTGTTTTTT; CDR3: CASSQTGGELFF
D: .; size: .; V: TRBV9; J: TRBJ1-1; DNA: TGTGCCAGCAGCCCAAGTGGGGGTATGAACACTGAAGCTTTCTTT; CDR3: CASSPSGGMNTEAFF
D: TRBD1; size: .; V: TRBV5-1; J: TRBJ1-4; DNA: TGCGCCAGCAGCCGTACAGGGGCTAATGAAAAACTGTTTTTT; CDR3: CASSRTGANEKLFF
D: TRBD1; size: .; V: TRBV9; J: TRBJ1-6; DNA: TGTGCCAGCAGCGCCTATGGGACAGGGAAGAATTCACCCCTCCACTTT; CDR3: CASSAYGTGKNSPLHF